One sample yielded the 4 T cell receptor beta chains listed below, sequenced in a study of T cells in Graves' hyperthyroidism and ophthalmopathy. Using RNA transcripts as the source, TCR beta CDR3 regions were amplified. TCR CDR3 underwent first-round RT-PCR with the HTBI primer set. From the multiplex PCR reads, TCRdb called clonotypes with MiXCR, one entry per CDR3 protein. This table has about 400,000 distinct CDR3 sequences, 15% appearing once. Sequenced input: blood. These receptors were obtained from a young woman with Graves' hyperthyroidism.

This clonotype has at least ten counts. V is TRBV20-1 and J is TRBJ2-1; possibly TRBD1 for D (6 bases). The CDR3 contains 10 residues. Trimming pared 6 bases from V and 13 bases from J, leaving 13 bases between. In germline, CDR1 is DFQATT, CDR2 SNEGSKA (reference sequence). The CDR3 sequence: CSARTAHQFF. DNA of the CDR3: TGCAGTGCGCGGACAGCCCATCAGTTCTTC.

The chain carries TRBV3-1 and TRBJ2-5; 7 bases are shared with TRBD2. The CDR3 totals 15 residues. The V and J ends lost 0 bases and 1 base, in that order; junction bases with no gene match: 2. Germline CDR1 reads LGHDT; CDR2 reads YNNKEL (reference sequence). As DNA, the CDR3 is TGTGCCAGCAGCCAAGATGGGAGGGGCCAAGAGACCCAGTACTTC. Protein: CASSQDGRGQETQYF.

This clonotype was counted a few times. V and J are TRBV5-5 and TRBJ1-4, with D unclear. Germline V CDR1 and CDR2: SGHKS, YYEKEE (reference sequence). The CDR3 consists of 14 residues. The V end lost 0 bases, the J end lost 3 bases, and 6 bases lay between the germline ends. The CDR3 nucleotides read TGTGCCAGCAGCTTGGAGGCAGCTAATGAAAAACTGTTTTTT. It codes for CASSLEAANEKLFF.

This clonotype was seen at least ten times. CDR3 nucleotide sequence: TGTGCCAGCAGCCGACTCACTGGGACAGGGACATCCTACGAGCAGTACTTC. This gives the protein CASSRLTGTGTSYEQYF. V usage is TRBV28 and J usage is TRBJ2-7, with 9 bases matching TRBD1. The V gene's germline CDR1 is MDHEN and CDR2 SYDVKM. The CDR3 spans 17 residues. V shed 6 bases, J shed 1 base, and the junction held 13 bases outside the gene matches.